This record concerns one TCR beta chain sequence. The antigen remains undetermined. This sample's time point: late sampling 161 to 241 days after vaccination in three convalescent patients. Stated treatment: roughly 11-day PBMC culture with coronavirus spike peptide pools or control peptides (ViraFEST assay). On day 3 and again on day 7, fresh IL-2 medium was used to replace half the medium. The CDR3 extends over 15 amino acids. Deletions cut 9 bases from V and 4 bases from J, with 21 bases between. Germline-derived CDR1 and CDR2 are LNHDA and SQIVND (reference sequence). This record comes from a study of vaccination and CD4 T cells after COVID-19. For the study at large: Typically, post-vaccine samples were obtained a median around 72 days after dose two, within a range of 14 to 241. Cultures that served as controls received a CEFX pool, an HIV-1 Nef pool, or no peptide.

Cultured CD4+ T-cell DNA underwent Oncomine TCR Beta short-read sequencing. TCRdb reprocessed the PCR reads via MiXCR and lists one record per CDR3 protein. The data hold some 19,000 distinct CDR3 sequences, with roughly 49% observed a single time. This sequence originates from a human donor who had recovered from COVID-19. The chain links TRBV19 to TRBJ2-5; D possibly corresponds to TRBD1 (5 bases). Source: CD4+ T cells from blood, cultured in vitro, taken about 7 months after SARS-CoV-2 vaccination. The CDR3 region has the DNA TGTGCCAGCACAAGGGGCGGTGGGGTCGGAGAGACCCAGTACTTC. This codes for CASTRGGGVGETQYF.